A single TCR beta chain is shown here with its context. What it recognizes is unknown. The sample is drawn from a study of T cell repertoires in cytomegalovirus infection. The wider study: It was the public TCR beta signatures that indicated both CMV infection and matching HLA type. Findings and caveats of the study: Adding up the frequency of public TCR beta families identified people who carried CMV plus the relevant HLA.

TCRdb passed the reads through MiXCR, listing each CDR3 protein once. The table shows 200,000 to 300,000 distinct CDR3 sequences, with roughly 15% occurring only once. This CDR3 has 16 amino acids. V lost 6 bases to trimming and J lost 4 bases, with 18 bases between them. In germline, CDR1 is MNHEY, CDR2 SVGAGI. Sequencing was carried out using PBMCs. The V call is TRBV6-5, the J call TRBJ2-2, with D perhaps matching TRBD1 (6 bases). The clonotype was recovered from a human donor in good health (CMV status not recorded). Some clones in this sample may be carry-over from other donors' samples. CDR3 DNA: TGTGCCAGCAGCCGTGGACAGCAAGACCGCACCGGGGAGCTGTTTTTT. Translated, it gives CASSRGQQDRTGELFF.